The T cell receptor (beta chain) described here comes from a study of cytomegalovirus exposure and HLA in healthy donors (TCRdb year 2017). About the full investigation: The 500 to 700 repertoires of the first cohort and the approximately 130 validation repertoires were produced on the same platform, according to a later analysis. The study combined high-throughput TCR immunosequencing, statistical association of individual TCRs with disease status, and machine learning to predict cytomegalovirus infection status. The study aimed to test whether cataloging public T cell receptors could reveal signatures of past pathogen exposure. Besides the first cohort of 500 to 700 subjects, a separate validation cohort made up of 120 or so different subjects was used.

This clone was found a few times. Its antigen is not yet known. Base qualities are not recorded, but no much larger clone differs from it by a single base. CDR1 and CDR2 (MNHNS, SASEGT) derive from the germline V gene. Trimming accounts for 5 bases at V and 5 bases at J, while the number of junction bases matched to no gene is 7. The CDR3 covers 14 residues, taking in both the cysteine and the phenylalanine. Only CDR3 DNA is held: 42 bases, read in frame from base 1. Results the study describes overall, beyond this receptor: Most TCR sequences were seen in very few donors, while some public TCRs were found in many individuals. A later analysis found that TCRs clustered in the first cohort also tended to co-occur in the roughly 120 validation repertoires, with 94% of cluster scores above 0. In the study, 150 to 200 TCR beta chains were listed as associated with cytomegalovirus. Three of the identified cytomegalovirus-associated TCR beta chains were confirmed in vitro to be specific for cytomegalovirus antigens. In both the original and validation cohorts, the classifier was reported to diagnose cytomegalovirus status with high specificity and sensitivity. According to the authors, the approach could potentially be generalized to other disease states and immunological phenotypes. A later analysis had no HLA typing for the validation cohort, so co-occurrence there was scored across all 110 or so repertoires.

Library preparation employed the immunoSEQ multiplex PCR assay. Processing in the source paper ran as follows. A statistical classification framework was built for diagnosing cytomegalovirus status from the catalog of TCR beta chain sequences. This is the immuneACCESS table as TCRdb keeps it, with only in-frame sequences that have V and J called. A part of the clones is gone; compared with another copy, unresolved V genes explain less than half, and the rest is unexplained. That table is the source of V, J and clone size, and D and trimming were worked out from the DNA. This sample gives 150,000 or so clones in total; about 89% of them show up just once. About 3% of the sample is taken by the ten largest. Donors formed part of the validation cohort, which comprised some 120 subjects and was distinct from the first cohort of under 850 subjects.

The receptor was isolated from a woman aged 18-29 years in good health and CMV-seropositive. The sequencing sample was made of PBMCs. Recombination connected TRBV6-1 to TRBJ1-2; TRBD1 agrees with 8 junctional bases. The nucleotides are TGTGCCAGCAGTACACCGGGACAGGCGTATGGCTACACCTTC. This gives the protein CASSTPGQAYGYTF.